The next 8 T cell receptor beta chains were all read from a single sample in a study of blood T cells in healthy people across ages. Primers used in a second PCR of roughly 6 to 11 cycles were a sample-barcoded 5' primer and a J-beta primer mix. MiXCR, applied by TCRdb to the 5' RACE reads, yields one record per CDR3 protein. The table shows some 560,000 distinct CDR3 sequences, with 27% occurring only once. These data also formed part of another study, on T cells of mothers and their children.

The sequenced material came from blood. Receptors originate from a boy younger than 10 in good health.

The chain combines TRBV6-5 with TRBJ2-7; TRBD1 aligns across 7 bases. The V and J ends lost 2 bases and 7 bases, in that order; junction bases with no gene match: 5. The CDR3 totals 13 residues. Germline CDR1 MNHEY, CDR2 SVGAGI. The CDR3 loop reads CASSYPDRKEQYF. The CDR3 coding sequence is TGTGCCAGCAGTTACCCGGACAGGAAAGAGCAGTACTTC.

The rearrangement joins TRBV7-8 to TRBJ2-7; no firm D call. The V gene's germline CDR1 is SGHVS and CDR2 FQNEAQ. The CDR3 totals 12 residues. The V end was cut by 7 bases, the J end by 5 bases, with 12 bases between. CDR3 in amino acids: CASITNGDEQYF. The CDR3 DNA follows: TGTGCCAGCATTACCAACGGAGACGAGCAGTACTTC.

CDR3 sequence (DNA): TGTGCCAGCAGCTTAACTAGAGGGGCAGATACGCAGTATTTT. Translating gives CASSLTRGADTQYF. The J gene is TRBJ2-3, the V gene TRBV7-3; either TRBD1 or TRBD2 may supply D (5 bases each). Trimming stripped 0 bases from V and 4 bases from J, with 8 bases between. In germline, CDR1 is SGHTA, CDR2 FQGTGA. This CDR3 is built from 14 residues.

This clonotype showed up just a few times. V and J are TRBV14 and TRBJ2-3; D is uncertain. Per the germline V gene, CDR1 is SGHDN and CDR2 is FVKESK. Trimming stripped 0 bases from V and 1 base from J, with 14 bases between. This CDR3 has 17 residues. The DNA of the CDR3 is TGTGCCAGCAGCCAAGATCAAGGGTCCCGTCGCACAGATACGCAGTATTTT. This codes for CASSQDQGSRRTDTQYF.

The CDR3, as DNA: TGTGCCAGCAGCCAAATCCCATCGAACGAGCAGTACTTC. It codes for CASSQIPSNEQYF. The chain combines TRBV14 with TRBJ2-5; D uncertain. The assigned J gene may be wrong: the sequence end matches TRBJ2-7 better. The germline CDR1 and CDR2 sequences are SGHDN and FVKESK. This CDR3 spans 13 amino acids.

The chain links TRBV23-1 to TRBJ2-5; a possible D gene is TRBD1 (6 bases). The tail of the sequence fits TRBJ2-7 better, so the J call may be wrong. TRBV23-1 belongs to the ORF category, with a function that is uncertain. The CDR3 extends over 15 amino acids. The CDR3 coding sequence is TGCGCCAGCAGTCAAAGGGGGAAGGAGTCCTACGAGCAGTACTTC. It yields the protein CASSQRGKESYEQYF.

This clonotype was detected only a few times. The V call is TRBV7-2, the J call TRBJ2-1; no clear D. TRBJ2-5 matches the DNA end more closely, so the J call is doubtful. There are 15 residues in the CDR3. Looked up from germline, CDR1 is SGHTA and CDR2 is FQGNSA. CDR3 region: CASSLNGQTKETQYF. CDR3 nucleotide sequence: TGTGCCAGCAGCTTAAACGGGCAGACAAAAGAGACCCAGTACTTC.

This chain joins TRBV20-1 and TRBJ2-4; D perhaps matches TRBD2 (6 bases). Germline-derived CDR1 and CDR2 are DFQATT and SNEGSKA (reference sequence). The ends were cut back, 3 bases at V and 0 bases at J, with 12 bases in the middle. The CDR3 runs 15 residues. The CDR3, as DNA: TGCAGTGCTAGTACGGCGGGACTAGCCAAAAACATTCAGTACTTC. Its protein is CSASTAGLAKNIQYF.